Presented here are 15 T cell receptor beta chains from one specimen sequenced in a study of T-cell memory formation after mild COVID-19. TCRdb reanalysed the 5' RACE reads using MiXCR and keeps one entry per CDR3 protein. The data show 130,000 to 150,000 distinct CDR3 sequences, with about 5.5% seen just once and 2% to 2.5% held by the top ten. The sequenced material came from PBMCs or a T cell subset sorted from them (not recorded which). All receptors come from an adult woman who had mild COVID-19 (a few samples of this study predate the infection). Cell type and time point are not known.

This clonotype has ten or more counts. This sequence joins TRBV6-6 and TRBJ2-5, with 7 bases fitting TRBD1. This CDR3 has 13 amino acids. Germline V gene lookup returns CDR1 MNHNY and CDR2 SVGAGI (reference sequence). V shed 8 bases and J 4 bases; nucleotides not matched to a gene: 7. The CDR3 loop is CASLRTGGETQYF. CDR3 coding DNA: TGTGCCAGCCTGAGGACAGGAGGAGAGACCCAGTACTTC.

The V gene is TRBV12-3 or TRBV12-4, the J gene TRBJ2-1, with a possible D match to TRBD2 (6 bases). Trimming removed 4 bases at V and 7 bases at J, with 14 bases between. The CDR3 extends over 14 amino acids. The CDR3 sequence: CASSSLDYSNEQFF. The CDR3 DNA follows: TGTGCCAGCAGTTCCTTGGACTACTCGAATGAGCAGTTCTTC.

This clonotype was detected a few times. The V and J genes are TRBV20-1 and TRBJ2-1; possibly TRBD2 for D (5 bases). The germline V and J ends were trimmed by 4 bases and 7 bases, with 11 bases remaining between them. CDR1 is DFQATT, CDR2 SNEGSKA, per germline (reference sequence). The CDR3 is 12 residues long. The CDR3 here is CSANKGRNEQFF. The CDR3 nucleotides read TGCAGTGCTAACAAAGGGAGAAATGAGCAGTTCTTC.

This CDR3 is CASSVGLADYNEQFF. The CDR3 DNA is TGTGCCAGCAGCGTTGGACTAGCGGACTACAATGAGCAGTTCTTC. The V gene is TRBV9, the J gene TRBJ2-1; 10 nucleotides align to TRBD2. This CDR3 has 15 residues. Germline lookup yields CDR1 SGDLS and CDR2 YYNGEE. Trimming removed 2 bases from V and 3 bases from J; junction bases left unmatched: 2.

This clonotype has a handful of counts. The V and J genes are TRBV9 and TRBJ1-6; D is unclear. V was cut by 0 bases and J by 11 bases, with 9 bases left in between. Germline-derived CDR1 and CDR2 are SGDLS and YYNGEE. CDR3 length equals 13 residues. The CDR3 coding sequence is TGTGCCAGCAGCGTAGAGCCCCAGCCACCCCTCCACTTT. Its protein is CASSVEPQPPLHF.

This clonotype was seen only a few times. J is TRBJ2-1 and V is TRBV7-9, with 8 bases matching TRBD2. Germline CDR1 SEHNR, CDR2 FQNEAQ (reference sequence). Unmatched junction bases numbered 2, after V lost 0 bases and J lost 7 bases. This CDR3 region has 14 residues. The CDR3 loop is CASSLAGLGNEQFF. For the CDR3, the DNA is TGTGCCAGCAGCTTAGCGGGACTAGGGAATGAGCAGTTCTTC. The entire variable domain, with the rest obtained from reference TRBV7-9 and TRBJ2-1, is as follows: DTGVSQNPRHKITKRGQNVTFRCDPISEHNRLYWYRQTLGQGPEFLTYFQNEAQLEKSRLLSDRFSAERPKGSFSTLEIQRTEQGDSAMYLCASSLAGLGNEQFFGPGTRLTVL.

This clonotype was recorded a few times. The chain recombines TRBV28 with TRBJ2-7; 9 positions agree with TRBD2. Looked up from germline, CDR1 is MDHEN and CDR2 is SYDVKM. This CDR3 contains 16 residues. After removal of 3 bases from V and 2 bases from J, the junction contained 8 bases not matched to a gene. The CDR3 DNA reads as TGTGCCAGCAGTTTCTCACTAGCGGGCCTTACCTACGAGCAGTACTTC. Translating it yields CASSFSLAGLTYEQYF.

In this sample, this clonotype turned up many times. The CDR3 region has the DNA TGTGCCAGCAGCTCGAGTCGTGTGGAACACGAGCAGTACTTC. This encodes CASSSSRVEHEQYF. The V call is TRBV7-8, the J call TRBJ2-7, with D hard to call. The CDR3 is 14 residues long. Germline V gene sequence: CDR1 SGHVS, CDR2 FQNEAQ. Trimming took off 4 bases at V and 5 bases at J, with 15 bases between the two ends.

This chain connects TRBV5-1 to TRBJ2-2, with TRBD1 matching 7 bases. This CDR3 has 14 amino acids. Germline trimming cut 6 bases from V and 1 base from J; bases unmatched to any gene: 3. In germline, CDR1 is SGHRS, CDR2 YFSETQ. The CDR3 region is CASKGAENTGELFF. Here the CDR3 DNA reads TGCGCCAGCAAGGGGGCCGAGAACACCGGGGAGCTGTTTTTT.

The chain recombines TRBV7-2 with TRBJ2-1; 8 bases match TRBD2. Per germline, CDR1 SGHTA and CDR2 FQGNSA. V gave up 5 bases and J gave up 10 bases; unmatched junction bases: 13. The CDR3 contains 15 residues. The CDR3 loop reads CASSQMTGLAGEQFF. CDR3 DNA sequence: TGTGCCAGCAGCCAGATGACCGGACTAGCCGGCGAGCAGTTCTTC.

This clonotype came up a few times. The chain uses TRBV5-1 and TRBJ1-2; 7 bases line up with TRBD1. Germline V gene data show CDR1 as SGHRS and CDR2 as YFSETQ. The CDR3 is made up of 14 amino acids. V was pared by 1 base and J by 3 bases, with 3 bases of the junction left unmatched. The CDR3 DNA sequence: TGCGCCAGCAGCTTGTTAACAGGGGACTATGGCTACACCTTC. This codes for CASSLLTGDYGYTF. Filled out from reference TRBV5-1 and TRBJ1-2, the complete variable domain reads KAGVTQTPRYLIKTRGQQVTLSCSPISGHRSVSWYQQTPGQGLQFLFEYFSETQRNKGNFPGRFSGRQFSNSRSEMNVSTLELGDSALYLCASSLLTGDYGYTFGSGTRLTVV.

A remark on this clonotype: A clone one base away is much larger, so this may be a read error. The chain is built from TRBV7-9 and TRBJ1-2, with D uncertain. Germline CDR1 and CDR2: SEHNR and FQNEAQ (reference sequence). CDR3 length: 11 amino acids. The DNA for the CDR3 is TGTGCCATCAGCCCCTCGGAGGGCTACACCTTC. This gives the protein CAISPSEGYTF.

At least ten counts were recorded for this clonotype. The chain couples TRBV7-2 to TRBJ2-7; 10 bases map to TRBD2. Germline trimming cut 4 bases from V and 4 bases from J; bases unmatched to any gene: 7. Germline values: CDR1 SGHTA, CDR2 FQGNSA. The CDR3 has 15 residues. This CDR3 is CASSSSSGGLYEQYF. The CDR3 DNA reads as TGTGCCAGCAGCTCCTCTAGCGGGGGCCTGTACGAGCAGTACTTC. Together with reference TRBV7-2 and TRBJ2-7, the CDR3 gives the full variable domain: GAGVSQSPSNKVTEKGKDVELRCDPISGHTALYWYRQSLGQGLEFLIYFQGNSAPDKSGLPSDRFSAERTGGSVSTLTIQRTQQEDSAVYLCASSSSSGGLYEQYFGPGTRLTVT.

This clonotype has a handful of counts. The chain uses TRBV27 and TRBJ1-1, with D possibly being TRBD1 (5 bases). V lost 5 bases to trimming and J lost 4 bases, with 11 bases between them. The CDR3 extends over 13 amino acids. From germline, CDR1 is MNHEY and CDR2 SMNVEV (reference sequence). CDR3 bases: TGTGCCAGCAGTCTAAAACAGGTCACTGAAGCTTTCTTT. Its protein is CASSLKQVTEAFF.

This clonotype occurred many times. This chain joins TRBV11-1 and TRBJ2-5; possible D gene TRBD2, 5 bases. Per the germline V gene, CDR1 is SGHAT and CDR2 is FQDESV (reference sequence). The V end was cut by 5 bases, the J end by 1 base, with 11 bases between. The CDR3 is made up of 14 amino acids. CDR3 coding DNA: TGTGCCAGCAGCCGATCGCGGGCCCAAGAGACCCAGTACTTC. Translating it yields CASSRSRAQETQYF.